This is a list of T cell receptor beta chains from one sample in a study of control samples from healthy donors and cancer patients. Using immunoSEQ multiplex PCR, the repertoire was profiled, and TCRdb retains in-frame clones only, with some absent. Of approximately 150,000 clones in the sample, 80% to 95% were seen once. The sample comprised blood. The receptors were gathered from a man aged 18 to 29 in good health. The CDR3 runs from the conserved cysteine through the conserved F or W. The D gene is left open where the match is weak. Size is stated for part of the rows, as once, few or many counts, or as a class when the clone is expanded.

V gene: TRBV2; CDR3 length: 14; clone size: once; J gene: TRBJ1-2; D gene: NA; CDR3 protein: CASSAEKRVYGYTF; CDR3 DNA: TGTGCCAGCAGCGCTGAGAAAAGGGTCTATGGCTACACCTTC
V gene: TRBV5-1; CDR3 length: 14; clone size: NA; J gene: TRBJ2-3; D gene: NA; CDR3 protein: CASRGLQGADTQYF; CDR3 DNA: TGCGCCAGCAGGGGACTTCAAGGGGCAGATACGCAGTATTTT
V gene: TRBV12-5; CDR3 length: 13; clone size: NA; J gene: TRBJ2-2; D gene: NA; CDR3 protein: CASVLGGTGELFF; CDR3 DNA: TGTGCTAGTGTTTTAGGAGGAACCGGGGAGCTGTTTTTT
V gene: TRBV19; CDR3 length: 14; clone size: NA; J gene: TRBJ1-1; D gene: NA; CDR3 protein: CASSIEGRQTEAFF; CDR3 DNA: TGTGCCAGTAGTATAGAAGGACGACAGACCGAAGCTTTCTTT
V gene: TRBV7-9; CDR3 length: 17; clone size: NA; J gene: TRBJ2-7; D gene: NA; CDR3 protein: CASSFSGIQGFPYEQYF; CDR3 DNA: TGTGCCAGCAGCTTCTCTGGTATACAGGGTTTCCCCTACGAGCAGTACTTC
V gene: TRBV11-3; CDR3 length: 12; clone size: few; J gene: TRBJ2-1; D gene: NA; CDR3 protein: CASSLEGHEQFF; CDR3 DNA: TGTGCCAGCAGCTTAGAGGGGCATGAGCAGTTCTTC
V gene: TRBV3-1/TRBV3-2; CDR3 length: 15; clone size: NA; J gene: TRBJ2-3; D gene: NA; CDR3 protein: CASTNRFPGTDTQYF; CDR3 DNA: TGTGCCAGCACCAATAGGTTCCCCGGCACAGATACGCAGTATTTT
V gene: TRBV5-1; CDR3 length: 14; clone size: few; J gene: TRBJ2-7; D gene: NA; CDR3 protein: CASTGTESSYEQYF; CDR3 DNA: TGCGCCAGTACCGGGACGGAGTCCTCCTACGAGCAGTACTTC
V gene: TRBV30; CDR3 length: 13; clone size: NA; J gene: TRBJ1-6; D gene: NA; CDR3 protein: CAWRALYNSPLHF; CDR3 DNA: TGTGCCTGGAGAGCTCTCTATAATTCACCCCTCCACTTT
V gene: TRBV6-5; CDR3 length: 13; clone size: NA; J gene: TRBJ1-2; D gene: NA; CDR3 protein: CVSQGPRGYGYTF; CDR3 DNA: TGTGTCAGCCAGGGGCCGAGGGGTTATGGCTACACCTTC
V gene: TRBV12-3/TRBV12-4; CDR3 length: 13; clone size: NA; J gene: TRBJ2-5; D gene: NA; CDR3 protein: CASSYGQPQTQYF; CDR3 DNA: TGTGCCAGCAGTTACGGGCAACCCCAGACCCAGTACTTC
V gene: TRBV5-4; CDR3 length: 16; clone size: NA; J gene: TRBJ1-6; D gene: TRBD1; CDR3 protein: CASSLSPGQGLSPLHF; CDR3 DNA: TGTGCCAGCAGCTTGTCCCCGGGACAGGGGCTGTCACCCCTCCACTTT
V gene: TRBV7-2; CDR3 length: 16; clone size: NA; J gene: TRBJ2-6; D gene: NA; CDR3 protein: CASSPSGSSGANVLTF; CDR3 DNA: TGTGCCAGCAGCCCCTCGGGGAGCTCTGGGGCCAACGTCCTGACTTTC
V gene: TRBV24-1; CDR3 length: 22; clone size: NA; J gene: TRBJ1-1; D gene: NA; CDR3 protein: CATSDTPEIWGKRVGANTEAFF; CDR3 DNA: TGTGCCACCAGTGATACCCCGGAGATTTGGGGGAAACGCGTAGGCGCCAACACTGAAGCTTTCTTT
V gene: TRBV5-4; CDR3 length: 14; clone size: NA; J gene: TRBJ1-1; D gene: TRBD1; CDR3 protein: CASSPRTGVAEAFF; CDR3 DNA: TGTGCCAGCAGCCCGAGGACAGGGGTCGCTGAAGCTTTCTTT
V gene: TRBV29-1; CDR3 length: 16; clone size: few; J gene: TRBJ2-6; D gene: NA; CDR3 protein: CSVDGGTSSGANVLTF; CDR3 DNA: TGCAGCGTTGACGGGGGCACAAGCTCTGGGGCCAACGTCCTGACTTTC
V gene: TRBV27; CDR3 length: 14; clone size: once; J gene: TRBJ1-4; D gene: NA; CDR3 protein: CASSFRAFNEKLFF; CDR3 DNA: TGTGCCAGCAGTTTCAGGGCCTTTAATGAAAAACTGTTTTTT
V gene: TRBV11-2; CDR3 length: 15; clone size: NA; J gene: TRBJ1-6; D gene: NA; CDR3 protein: CASSLRGAYNSPLHF; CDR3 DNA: TGTGCCAGCAGCCTTCGGGGGGCGTATAATTCACCCCTCCACTTT
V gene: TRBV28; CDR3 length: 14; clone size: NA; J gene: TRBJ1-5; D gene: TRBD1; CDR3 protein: CASSWGQGVQPQHF; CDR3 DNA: TGTGCCAGCAGTTGGGGACAGGGGGTACAGCCCCAGCATTTT
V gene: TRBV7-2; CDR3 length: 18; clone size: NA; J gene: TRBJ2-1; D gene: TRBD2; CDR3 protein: CASSLGTSGGFVHNEQFF; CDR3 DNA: TGTGCCAGCAGCCTGGGGACTAGCGGGGGGTTTGTACACAATGAGCAGTTCTTC
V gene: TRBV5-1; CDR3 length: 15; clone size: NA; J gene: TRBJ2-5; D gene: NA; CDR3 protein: CASSLYRTSEETQYF; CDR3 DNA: TGCGCCAGCAGCTTATACCGGACATCCGAAGAGACCCAGTACTTC
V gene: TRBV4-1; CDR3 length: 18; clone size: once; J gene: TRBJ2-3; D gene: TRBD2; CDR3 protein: CASSQDGLLAGSTDTQYF; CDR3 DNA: TGCGCCAGCAGCCAAGATGGGTTACTAGCGGGGAGCACAGATACGCAGTATTTT
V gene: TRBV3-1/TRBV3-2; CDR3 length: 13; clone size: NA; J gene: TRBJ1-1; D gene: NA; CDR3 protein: CASSQGGGTEAFF; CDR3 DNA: TGTGCCAGCAGCCAAGGGGGGGGTACTGAAGCTTTCTTT
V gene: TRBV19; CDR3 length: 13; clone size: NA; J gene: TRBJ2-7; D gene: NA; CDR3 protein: CASSIPGADEQYF; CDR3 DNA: TGTGCCAGTAGTATTCCGGGAGCGGACGAGCAGTACTTC
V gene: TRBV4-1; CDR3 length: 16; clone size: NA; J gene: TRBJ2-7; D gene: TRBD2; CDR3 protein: CASSQVLAGGRYEQYF; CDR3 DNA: TGCGCCAGCAGCCAAGTATTAGCGGGAGGTAGATACGAGCAGTACTTC
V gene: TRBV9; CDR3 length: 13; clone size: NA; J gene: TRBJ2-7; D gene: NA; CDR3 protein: CASSARDLSEQYF; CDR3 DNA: TGTGCCAGCAGCGCCAGGGACCTGAGCGAGCAGTATTTC
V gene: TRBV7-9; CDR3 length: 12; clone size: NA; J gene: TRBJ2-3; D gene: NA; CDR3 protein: CASSSLTDTQYF; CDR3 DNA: TGTGCCAGCAGCTCGCTCACAGATACGCAGTATTTT
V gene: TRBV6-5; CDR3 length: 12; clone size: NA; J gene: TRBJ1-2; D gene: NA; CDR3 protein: CASSQMGDGYTF; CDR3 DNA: TGTGCCAGCAGTCAGATGGGGGACGGCTACACCTTC
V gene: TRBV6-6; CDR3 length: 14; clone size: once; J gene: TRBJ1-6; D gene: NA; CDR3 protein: CASSYRGGDSPLHF; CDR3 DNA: TGTGCCAGCAGTTACCGGGGAGGGGATTCACCCCTCCACTTT
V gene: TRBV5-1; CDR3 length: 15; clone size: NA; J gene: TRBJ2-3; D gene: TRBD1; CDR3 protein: CASSHNRGITDTQYF; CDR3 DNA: TGCGCCAGCAGCCATAACAGGGGTATCACAGATACGCAGTATTTT
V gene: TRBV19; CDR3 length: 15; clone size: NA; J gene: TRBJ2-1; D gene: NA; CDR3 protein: CASSLRWDRYNEQFF; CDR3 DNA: TGTGCCAGTAGCCTTAGGTGGGATCGCTACAATGAGCAGTTCTTC
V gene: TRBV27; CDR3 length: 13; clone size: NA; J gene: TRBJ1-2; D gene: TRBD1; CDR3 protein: CASSYGQGYGYTF; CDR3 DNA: TGTGCCAGCAGCTACGGACAGGGCTATGGCTACACCTTC
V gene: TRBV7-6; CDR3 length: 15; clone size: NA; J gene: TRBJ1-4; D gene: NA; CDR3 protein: CASSPTGIHYEKLFF; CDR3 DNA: TGTGCCAGCAGCCCAACAGGCATACACTATGAAAAACTGTTTTTT
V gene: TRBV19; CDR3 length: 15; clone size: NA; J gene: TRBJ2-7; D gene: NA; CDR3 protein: CASSLMVGQTGEQYF; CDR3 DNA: TGTGCCAGTAGTCTGATGGTAGGACAGACAGGCGAGCAGTACTTC
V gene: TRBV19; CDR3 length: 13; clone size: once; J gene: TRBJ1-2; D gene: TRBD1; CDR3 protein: CASRTGQEDGYTF; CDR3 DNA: TGTGCCAGTAGGACGGGACAGGAAGACGGCTACACCTTC
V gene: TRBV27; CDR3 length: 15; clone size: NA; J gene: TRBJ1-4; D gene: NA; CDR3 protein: CASTFLGGTNEKLFF; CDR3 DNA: TGTGCCAGCACGTTTTTGGGGGGAACTAATGAAAAACTGTTTTTT
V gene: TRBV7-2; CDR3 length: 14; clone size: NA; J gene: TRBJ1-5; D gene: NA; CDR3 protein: CASSSGISNQPQHF; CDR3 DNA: TGTGCCAGCAGCTCTGGGATATCCAATCAGCCCCAGCATTTT
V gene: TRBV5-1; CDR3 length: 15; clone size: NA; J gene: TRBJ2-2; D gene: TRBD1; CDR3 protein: CASSLGSGGTGELFF; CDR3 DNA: TGCGCCAGCAGCTTGGGATCAGGGGGCACCGGGGAGCTGTTTTTT
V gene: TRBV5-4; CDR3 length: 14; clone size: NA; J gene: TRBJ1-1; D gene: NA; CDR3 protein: CASSLGRQNTEAFF; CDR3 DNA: TGTGCCAGCAGCCTAGGACGCCAGAACACTGAAGCTTTCTTT
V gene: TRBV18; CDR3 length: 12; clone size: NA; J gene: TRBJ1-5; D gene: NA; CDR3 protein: CASSPPDQPQHF; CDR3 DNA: TGTGCCAGCTCACCCCCCGATCAGCCCCAGCATTTT
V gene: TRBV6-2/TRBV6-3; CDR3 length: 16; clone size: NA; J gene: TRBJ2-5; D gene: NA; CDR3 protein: CASSPRGSTGEETQYF; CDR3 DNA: TGTGCCAGCAGCCCTCGCGGGTCAACCGGGGAAGAGACCCAGTACTTC
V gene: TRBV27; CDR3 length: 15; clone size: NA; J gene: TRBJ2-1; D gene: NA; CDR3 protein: CASRYRAMTYNEQFF; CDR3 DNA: TGTGCCAGCAGATACAGGGCGATGACCTACAATGAGCAGTTCTTC